A single sample is the source of the 10 T cell receptor beta chains below, sequenced in a study of neurological immune-mediated disorders (dated by TCRdb to the late 2010s). Libraries were constructed by 5' RACE. TCRdb shows the sequencer as Illumina HiSeq 2500. The public reads were quality trimmed at Q25 with fastp and then assembled into clones with MiXCR by TCRdb, keeping productive beta chains. CDR3 protein sequences are deduplicated, and each keeps its most common genes and DNA. For this sample the table gives about 41,000 distinct CDR3 sequences, of which about 14% were detected only once. The ten largest account for approximately 3.5% of the sample. The sequenced sample was CD4+ T cells from blood. The receptors come from a woman aged 60 to 75 with HTLV-1-associated myelopathy (HAM/TSP).

This clonotype was counted at least ten times. The CDR3, as DNA: TGCGCCAGCAGCTTGGCCGGGGGGGAGACCCAGTACTTC. Residues: CASSLAGGETQYF. The V and J genes are TRBV5-1 and TRBJ2-5, with TRBD2 matching 7 bases. Germline-derived CDR1 and CDR2 are SGHRS and YFSETQ. V was clipped by 0 bases and J by 5 bases; unmatched bases: 1. The CDR3 contains 13 residues.

This chain links TRBV18 with TRBJ1-6, with TRBD1 matching over 7 bases. Germline CDR1 and CDR2: KGHSH and LQKENI. V shed 3 bases, J shed 8 bases, and the junction held 7 bases outside the gene matches. CDR3 size: 15 residues. The CDR3 reads CASSPLQGRDSPLHF. DNA for the CDR3: TGTGCCAGCTCACCCTTACAGGGGAGGGATTCACCCCTCCACTTT.

This clonotype occurred many times. J is TRBJ2-7 and V is TRBV12-3 or TRBV12-4; possibly TRBD1 for D (6 bases). This CDR3 is built from 15 residues. The V end lost 4 bases, the J end lost 1 base, and 14 bases lay between the germline ends. The CDR3 DNA reads as TGTGCCAGCAGTTCCCTGGGGGACATATCCTACGAGCAGTACTTC. Translated: CASSSLGDISYEQYF.

This clonotype was seen ten or more times. The gene calls are TRBV19 and TRBJ1-5; D gene unclear. V was cut by 5 bases and J by 0 bases, with 11 bases left in between. Per germline, CDR1 LNHDA and CDR2 SQIVND (reference sequence). The CDR3 runs to 15 residues. CDR3 sequence (DNA): TGTGCCAGTAGTCCCGTCGGGAATAGCAATCAGCCCCAGCATTTT. Encoded protein: CASSPVGNSNQPQHF.

CDR3 sequence (DNA): TGTGCTAGTGGTTTGGGACAGGGGAAGAATTCACCCCTCCACTTT. This translates into CASGLGQGKNSPLHF. The chain combines TRBV12-5 with TRBJ1-6, with TRBD1 matching 8 bases. The CDR3 contains 15 residues. Germline lookup yields CDR1 LGHNT and CDR2 FRNRAP. Trimming at V came to 1 base and at J to 7 bases, leaving 3 bases not matched to a gene.

The table lists this clonotype with many counts. The chain links TRBV4-1 to TRBJ2-1; D may be TRBD1 or TRBD2 (5 bases each). Trimming stripped 1 base from V and 5 bases from J, with 24 bases between. The CDR3 has 19 residues. Germline-derived CDR1 and CDR2 are MGHRA and YSYEKL. The CDR3 nucleotides are TGCGCCAGCAGCCAAGTAGCAGTGGGGACCGCCACCAGAGACAATGAGCAGTTCTTC. The encoded protein is CASSQVAVGTATRDNEQFF.

This clonotype was seen repeatedly, ten times or more. The chain joins TRBV20-1 to TRBJ2-5; 8 nucleotides match TRBD2. This CDR3 contains 16 residues. Germline CDR1 reads DFQATT; CDR2 reads SNEGSKA (reference sequence). The V and J ends lost 1 base and 1 base, in that order; junction bases with no gene match: 8. This CDR3 is CSARGSGGPLQETQYF. The CDR3 DNA sequence: TGCAGTGCTAGAGGAAGCGGGGGACCCCTCCAAGAGACCCAGTACTTC.

This clonotype was observed many times. This chain joins TRBV7-9 and TRBJ1-6; D not certain. V dropped 6 bases and J dropped 9 bases, with 12 bases sitting between them. Germline CDR1 reads SEHNR; CDR2 reads FQNEAQ (reference sequence). The CDR3 runs 13 residues. This CDR3 is CASRLSAGSPLHF. The DNA for the CDR3 is TGTGCCAGCAGACTCTCGGCCGGTTCACCCCTCCACTTT.

This clonotype was picked up many times. Germline and junction disagree at one end, which may indicate a read error. The V and J genes are TRBV20-1 and TRBJ1-2, with 9 positions matching TRBD1. This CDR3 comprises 13 residues. Germline lookup yields CDR1 DFQATT and CDR2 SNEGSKA (reference sequence). The CDR3 DNA is TGCAGTGCTAGGGAAACGGGACAGGGTGGCTGCACCTTC. Protein sequence: CSARETGQGGCTF.

This clonotype was observed at least ten times. The chain carries TRBV7-8 and TRBJ1-1; weak D call: TRBD1 (5 bases). Germline V lookup: CDR1 SGHVS, CDR2 FQNEAQ. The V end lost 6 bases, the J end lost 4 bases, and 15 bases lay between the germline ends. This CDR3 comprises 14 residues. CDR3 loop: CASSYVAGSTEAFF. Written as DNA, the CDR3 is TGTGCCAGCAGTTACGTGGCAGGGTCCACTGAAGCTTTCTTT.